This TCR beta chain is from a study of blood T cell repertoires in COVID-19. The wider study: Samples representing acute and convalescent COVID-19 were sourced from the United States, Italy and Spain. T cells, B-cell-depleted T cells, or PBMCs provided the cDNA or gDNA that served as material.

The V and J ends lost 4 bases and 1 base, in that order; junction bases with no gene match: 1. CDR1 and CDR2 from the germline V gene are SGHAT and FQNNGV. The CDR3 consists of 14 residues. This clone was seen a few times. Under the authors' procedure: Cell counts per sample came from amplifying reference gene primers. This table comes from immunoSEQ multiplex PCR, and its TCRdb copy is limited to in-frame clones, with some not included. V and J calls and clone size are as listed in that table; D and trimming were resolved from the DNA. The sample holds a few hundred thousand clones; around 84% are singletons and the top ten take 1.5% to 1.9%.

The rearrangement uses TRBV11-2 and TRBJ1-2, with 9 bases that match TRBD1. The sequenced material came from peripheral blood. The sequence derives from a woman aged 40 to 50 who had recovered from COVID-19. CDR3 sequence: CASSSTGGNYGYTF. DNA for the CDR3: TGTGCCAGCAGCTCGACAGGGGGTAACTATGGCTACACCTTC. The full variable domain, with the rest looked up from reference TRBV11-2 and TRBJ1-2, is EAGVAQSPRYKIIEKRQSVAFWCNPISGHATLYWYQQILGQGPKLLIQFQNNGVVDDSQLPKDRFSAERLKGVDSTLKIQPAKLEDSAVYLCASSSTGGNYGYTFGSGTRLTVV.